The 17 T cell receptor beta chains below all came from one sample that was sequenced in a study of CD8 T cells in Susac syndrome. When the RNA was reverse transcribed, random hexamers were used with an input of roughly 0.45 to 1 ug. TCRdb redid the calling of the immunoSEQ multiplex PCR reads with MiXCR, one entry per CDR3 protein. The sample lists 180,000 or so distinct CDR3 sequences; approximately 96% were seen once. Sequencing was carried out using CD4+ T cells from PBMCs. These TCRs come from a human donor in good health.

The V gene is TRBV20-1, the J gene TRBJ2-5; D gene uncertain. Trimming left V 1 base short and J 2 bases short, with 5 bases between. Germline V gene lookup returns CDR1 DFQATT and CDR2 SNEGSKA (reference sequence). The CDR3 totals 12 residues. The CDR3 DNA reads as TGCAGTGCTAGAGGAGGTCAAGAGACCCAGTACTTC. As protein: CSARGGQETQYF.

The V and J genes are TRBV9 and TRBJ2-2, with D possibly matching TRBD1 (6 bases). The germline V gene has CDR1 SGDLS and CDR2 YYNGEE. Deletions cut 7 bases from V and 0 bases from J, with 13 bases between. The CDR3 covers 15 residues. The CDR3 reads CASSRDRTNTGELFF. DNA for the CDR3: TGTGCCAGCTCACGCGACAGGACGAACACCGGGGAGCTGTTTTTT.

In this sample, this clonotype turned up once. The chain recombines TRBV5-1 with TRBJ1-2; tentative D call: TRBD1 (5 bases). This CDR3 has 16 amino acids. Trimming removed 0 bases from V and 5 bases from J, with 17 bases in between. Germline-derived CDR1 and CDR2 are SGHRS and YFSETQ. CDR3 nucleotide sequence: TGCGCCAGCAGCTTGGTGCCAGGGCAACAGGTTTATGGCTACACCTTC. It encodes CASSLVPGQQVYGYTF.

This rearrangement joins TRBV29-1 to TRBJ1-2; D gene uncertain. CDR1 and CDR2 from the germline V gene are SQVTM and ANQGSEA. V gave up 3 bases and J gave up 7 bases, with 9 bases separating them. The CDR3 has 11 amino acids. The CDR3 reads CSVDGGVGYTF. The CDR3 DNA reads TGCAGCGTTGACGGTGGGGTTGGCTACACCTTC.

The chain has TRBV7-2 and TRBJ2-7; D is perhaps TRBD1 (5 bases). This CDR3 spans 15 amino acids. The germline gives CDR1 SGHTA, CDR2 FQGNSA. V was shortened by 1 base and J by 3 bases, with 13 bases between the two germline ends. The CDR3 loop is CASSLVGRANYEQYF. DNA for the CDR3: TGTGCCAGCAGCTTAGTAGGCAGGGCAAACTACGAGCAGTACTTC.

The chain couples TRBV30 to TRBJ1-4, with D maybe TRBD1 (5 bases). With 0 bases removed from V and 4 bases from J, the gap between germline ends came to 12 bases. Germline-derived CDR1 and CDR2 are GTSNPN and SVGIG (reference sequence). CDR3 length equals 15 residues. CDR3 nucleotide sequence: TGTGCCTGGAGTGTACGGTCAGGGCGTAATGAAAAACTGTTTTTT. This codes for CAWSVRSGRNEKLFF. The whole variable domain, filled in from reference TRBV30 and TRBJ1-4, reads SQTIHQWPATLVQPVGSPLSLECTVEGTSNPNLYWYRQAAGRGLQLLFYSVGIGQISSEVPQNLSASRPQDRQFILSSKKLLLSDSGFYLCAWSVRSGRNEKLFFGSGTQLSVL.

J is TRBJ1-1 and V is TRBV9; tentatively, D is TRBD1 (6 bases). Germline V gene sequence: CDR1 SGDLS, CDR2 YYNGEE. Trimming removed 3 bases from V and 11 bases from J, with 17 bases in between. CDR3 length: 13 residues. In nucleotides, the CDR3 is TGTGCCAGCAGCGGGGGCCTCACTGGACAGGCTTTCTTT. Translating it yields CASSGGLTGQAFF. The full variable domain, rest sourced from reference TRBV9 and TRBJ1-1, is DSGVTQTPKHLITATGQRVTLRCSPRSGDLSVYWYQQSLDQGLQFLIQYYNGEERAKGNILERFSAQQFPDLHSELNLSSLELGDSALYFCASSGGLTGQAFFGQGTRLTVV.

The gene calls are TRBV4-3 and TRBJ2-1; 8 positions agree with TRBD2. CDR1 and CDR2 (germline): LGHNA, YSLEER. The CDR3 runs 18 residues. Trimming took 1 base from V and 7 from J; bases not matched to a gene: 15. Here the CDR3 DNA reads TGCGCCAGCAGCCAAGCTACGGTCGGGGCGGGGGGCGAAAATGAGCAGTTCTTC. Translating gives CASSQATVGAGGENEQFF.

The V gene is TRBV29-1, the J gene TRBJ2-7; D perhaps matches TRBD2 (5 bases). The germline CDR1 and CDR2 sequences are SQVTM and ANQGSEA. There are 12 residues in the CDR3. Trimming took off 5 bases at V and 2 bases at J, with 10 bases between the two ends. In nucleotides, the CDR3 is TGCAGCGTTTACGGGGTTACCTACGAGCAGTACTTC. Its translation: CSVYGVTYEQYF.

This clonotype appeared once. This chain links TRBV27 with TRBJ1-1; TRBD1 is a possible D gene (5 bases). The germline V gene has CDR1 MNHEY and CDR2 SMNVEV (reference sequence). Trimming pared 5 bases from V and 1 base from J, leaving 8 bases between. The CDR3 length is 13 residues. CDR3 nucleotides: TGTGCCAGCAGTGATAGGGGGAACACTGAAGCTTTCTTT. Translated, it gives CASSDRGNTEAFF.

The gene calls are TRBV6-5 and TRBJ2-7; D is possibly TRBD2 (6 bases). Germline V gene sequence: CDR1 MNHEY, CDR2 SVGAGI. V shed 6 bases and J shed 1 base, with 13 bases lying between them. The CDR3 extends over 14 amino acids. The CDR3 sequence: CASRDGGPSYEQYF. In DNA form, the CDR3 reads TGTGCCAGCAGGGACGGGGGACCATCCTACGAGCAGTACTTC.

This rearrangement joins TRBV20-1 to TRBJ2-2; D possibly uses TRBD1 or TRBD2 (5 bases each). CDR1 DFQATT and CDR2 SNEGSKA come from the germline V gene (reference sequence). The CDR3 contains 15 residues. V was clipped by 3 bases and J by 2 bases, with 13 bases between them. CDR3 loop: CSARSGTDNTGELFF. The CDR3 bases are TGCAGTGCTAGGTCCGGGACGGACAACACCGGGGAGCTGTTTTTT.

This rearrangement joins TRBV20-1 to TRBJ1-3; D gene uncertain. The CDR3 spans 13 residues. Germline V gene lookup returns CDR1 DFQATT and CDR2 SNEGSKA (reference sequence). V gave up 6 bases and J gave up 5 bases, with 14 bases separating them. CDR3 nucleotides: TGCAGTGCGGCGACGGGCGGTAGAAACACCATATATTTT. The encoded protein is CSAATGGRNTIYF.

V is TRBV10-3 and J is TRBJ1-1, with D possibly being TRBD1 (5 bases). The CDR3 contains 15 residues. The germline CDR1 and CDR2 sequences are ENHRY and SYGVKD. The V and J ends lost 8 bases and 0 bases respectively, with 16 bases between them. The CDR3 sequence is CAIAAGDRLNTEAFF. In DNA, the CDR3 is TGTGCCATCGCCGCGGGGGACCGCTTGAACACTGAAGCTTTCTTT.

The chain is built from TRBV29-1 and TRBJ1-1; 10 positions agree with TRBD1. CDR3 size: 14 residues. Germline assignment: CDR1 SQVTM and CDR2 ANQGSEA. J lost 1 base, V lost 4 bases, and 3 bases had no gene match. CDR3 DNA sequence: TGCAGCGTTGCCCGGGACAGGGGGAACACTGAAGCTTTCTTT. It encodes CSVARDRGNTEAFF.

V and J are TRBV4-2 and TRBJ2-2; tentatively, D is TRBD1 (5 bases). Trimming pared 4 bases from V and 6 bases from J, leaving 12 bases between. The CDR3 covers 14 residues. In germline, CDR1 is LGHNA, CDR2 YNFKEQ. Written as DNA, the CDR3 is TGTGCCAGCAGCCGGCAGGGTGAGGCCGGGGAGCTGTTTTTT. This codes for CASSRQGEAGELFF.

The chain uses TRBV7-2 and TRBJ2-5; 8 nucleotides match TRBD2. The CDR3 contains 15 residues. Germline assignment: CDR1 SGHTA and CDR2 FQGNSA. Trimming removed 2 bases from V and 4 bases from J; junction bases left unmatched: 6. CDR3 amino acids: CASSLRIAGGETQYF. CDR3 DNA sequence: TGTGCCAGCAGCTTAAGGATCGCGGGAGGAGAGACCCAGTACTTC.